This T cell receptor (beta chain) derives from a study of cytomegalovirus exposure and HLA in healthy donors. Study-level results: It was in a later analysis that TCR association rates were seen to vary by HLA locus, highest for DRB1 and lowest for HLA-C.

For this clone: Its antigen is not identified.

V lost 3 bases, J lost 3 bases, and 14 bases lay in between. This CDR3 has 15 residues. Per germline, CDR1 SGHTA and CDR2 FQGNSA. Researchers ran the PCR with 60 Vbeta and 13 Jbeta primers. Original data processing: A later analysis counted approximately 88 million unique TCR beta chains, 10 million to 12 million shared. Libraries were prepared by immunoSEQ multiplex PCR; TCRdb keeps only in-frame clonotypes and omits some of them. V, J and clone size reflect that table, while D and trimming were determined from the DNA. The sample shows around 170,000 clones, around 73% of them seen only once. The source of this sequence is a male donor in good health and CMV-seronegative. This rearrangement joins TRBV7-2 to TRBJ1-2; D is possibly TRBD1 (5 bases). Material: PBMCs. Here the CDR3 DNA reads TGTGCCAGCAGCTTTGGGGGGTCCGCAGACTATGGCTACACCTTC. Residues: CASSFGGSADYGYTF.